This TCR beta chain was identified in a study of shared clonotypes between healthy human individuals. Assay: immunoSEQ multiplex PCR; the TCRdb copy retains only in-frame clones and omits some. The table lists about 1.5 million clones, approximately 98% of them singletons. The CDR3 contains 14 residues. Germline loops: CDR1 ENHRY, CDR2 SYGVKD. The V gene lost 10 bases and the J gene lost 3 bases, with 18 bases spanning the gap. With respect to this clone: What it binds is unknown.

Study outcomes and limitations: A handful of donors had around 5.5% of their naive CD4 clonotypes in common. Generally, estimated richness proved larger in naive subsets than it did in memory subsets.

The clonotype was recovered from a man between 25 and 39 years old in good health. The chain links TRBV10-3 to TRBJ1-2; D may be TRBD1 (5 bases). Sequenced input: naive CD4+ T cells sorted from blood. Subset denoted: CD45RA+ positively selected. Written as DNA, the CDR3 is TGTGCCACCAGAGCCTATGGGGGGGACTATGGCTACACCTTC. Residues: CATRAYGGDYGYTF.